The clone carrying this T cell receptor beta chain turned up a few times. Its antigen is undetermined. V shed 5 bases and J 4 bases; nucleotides not matched to a gene: 3. The V gene's germline CDR1 is ENHRY and CDR2 SYGVKD. The CDR3 is 14 amino acids. The sample is drawn from a study of T cells in Graves' hyperthyroidism and ophthalmopathy. PBMCs were sourced from roughly 9.7 ml fresh peripheral blood. Regarding the study as a whole: Prediction of ophthalmopathy progression came a median around 7.1 months pre-onset. Peripheral blood also featured most of the thyroid clonotypes expanded above 0.001. Stable hyperthyroidism was told apart from ophthalmopathy by a model built on 13 V-J features.

Amplified regions were TCR beta CDR3 sequences from RNA transcripts. First-round RT-PCR of the TCR CDR3 relied on the HTBI primer set. A single record per CDR3 protein comes from TCRdb applying MiXCR to the multiplex PCR reads. Of roughly 500,000 distinct CDR3 sequences in the sample, 22% were seen once. The sample was blood. This TCR was recovered from a woman between 65 and 79 years old with Graves' ophthalmopathy. The chain uses TRBV10-3 and TRBJ1-4, with TRBD1 matching 8 bases. The CDR3 is CAISQTGDNEKLFF. The CDR3, as DNA: TGTGCCATCAGTCAGACAGGGGATAATGAAAAACTGTTTTTT.